These 10 T cell receptor beta chains originate from one sample sequenced in a study of cytomegalovirus exposure and HLA in healthy donors. Measured with immunoSEQ multiplex PCR; TCRdb has only the in-frame clones, and not every one. Of 200,000 to 250,000 clones in the sample, around 86% were seen once. Sequencing used PBMCs. These receptors were taken from a young woman in good health and CMV-seropositive.

This clone was seen once. The V and J genes are TRBV28 and TRBJ2-5, with D uncertain. The CDR3 has 13 residues. Trimming removed 6 bases at V and 2 bases at J, with 10 bases between. CDR1 and CDR2 from the germline V gene are MDHEN and SYDVKM. The CDR3 loop reads CASSQNEQETQYF. CDR3 in DNA: TGTGCCAGCAGCCAAAATGAGCAAGAGACCCAGTACTTC.

The genes are TRBV7-3 and TRBJ2-7, with D possibly being TRBD1 (6 bases). The germline CDR1 and CDR2 sequences are SGHTA and FQGTGA. V was trimmed by 5 bases and J by 2 bases, leaving 16 bases between them. The CDR3 is 15 residues long. In nucleotides, the CDR3 is TGTGCCAGCAGCCCATCCACAGGGTCAACCTACGAGCAGTACTTC. Its protein is CASSPSTGSTYEQYF.

V and J are TRBV5-1 and TRBJ2-7; D might be TRBD1 (6 bases). V lost 7 bases and J 2 bases, leaving 25 bases between the germline ends. In germline, CDR1 is SGHRS, CDR2 YFSETQ. The CDR3 sequence is 17 residues long. This CDR3 is CASYIIPPPGAPYEQYF. CDR3 sequence (DNA): TGCGCCAGCTATATTATTCCCCCACCAGGGGCCCCCTACGAGCAGTACTTC.

The chain has TRBV19 and TRBJ2-1; 10 bases fit TRBD2. This CDR3 comprises 17 residues. The V segment lost 4 bases and the J segment 5 bases; nucleotides outside the gene matches: 11. Per germline, CDR1 LNHDA and CDR2 SQIVND (reference sequence). Here the CDR3 DNA reads TGTGCCAGTAGTAACCTAGCGGGAGTTCTAAGGAACAATGAGCAGTTCTTC. It encodes CASSNLAGVLRNNEQFF.

CDR3 sequence (DNA): TGTGCCAGCAGCGTAGGACTAGAAAATTACAATGAGCAGTTCTTC. Residues: CASSVGLENYNEQFF. The chain carries TRBV9 and TRBJ2-1; D possibly corresponds to TRBD2 (6 bases). Germline loops: CDR1 SGDLS, CDR2 YYNGEE. V lost 0 bases and J lost 4, with 11 bases in between. The CDR3 runs to 15 residues.

This chain connects TRBV4-1 to TRBJ1-5; D perhaps matches TRBD1 (5 bases). This CDR3 spans 17 amino acids. Germline V gene lookup returns CDR1 MGHRA and CDR2 YSYEKL. Between the trimmed V and J ends, which lost 1 base and 2 bases, there was a span of 15 bases. The CDR3 protein is CASSQGGVGGGNQPQHF. Here the CDR3 DNA reads TGCGCCAGCAGCCAAGGGGGGGTCGGGGGAGGCAATCAGCCCCAGCATTTT.

The V gene is TRBV6-5, the J gene TRBJ2-1; TRBD1 is a possible D gene (5 bases). The CDR3 has 16 residues. Looked up from germline, CDR1 is MNHEY and CDR2 is SVGAGI. V lost 0 bases and J lost 2, with 11 bases in between. CDR3 amino acids: CASSYSRASPYNEQFF. CDR3 nucleotide sequence: TGTGCCAGCAGTTACTCCAGGGCAAGTCCCTACAATGAGCAGTTCTTC.

This clone was counted a single time. The rearrangement links TRBV30 to TRBJ2-5; TRBD1 aligns across 8 bases. Germline CDR1 and CDR2: GTSNPN and SVGIG (reference sequence). CDR3 length equals 16 residues. J gave up 5 bases and V 2 bases, and 13 bases lay outside the gene matches. The CDR3 region is CAWSRDWTGTGETQYF. The CDR3 DNA reads TGTGCCTGGAGTCGGGATTGGACAGGGACGGGGGAGACCCAGTACTTC.

This chain connects TRBV19 to TRBJ1-2; tentative D call: TRBD1 (5 bases). Trimming removed 4 bases at V and 8 bases at J, with 17 bases between. The length of the CDR3 is 14 residues. Germline V CDR1 and CDR2: LNHDA, SQIVND (reference sequence). CDR3 residues: CASSTVGGVGGYTF. The CDR3 DNA follows: TGTGCCAGTAGTACCGTGGGGGGAGTCGGGGGCTACACCTTC.

This clone was observed a single time. This chain links TRBV9 with TRBJ2-1; 7 nucleotides align to TRBD1. Per the germline V gene, CDR1 is SGDLS and CDR2 is YYNGEE. The V and J ends lost 3 bases and 2 bases, in that order; junction bases with no gene match: 8. This CDR3 has 16 residues. CDR3: CASSASPDRTYNEQFF. Written as DNA, the CDR3 is TGTGCCAGCAGCGCCTCCCCGGACAGGACCTACAATGAGCAGTTCTTC.